This TCR beta chain was sequenced during a study of chemoradiotherapy in HPV16-positive cancers. Libraries were prepared by immunoSEQ multiplex PCR; TCRdb keeps only in-frame clonotypes and omits some of them. The table shows roughly 30,000 clones, with 92% occurring only once. Germline values: CDR1 LNHDA, CDR2 SQIVND (reference sequence). The V gene end was trimmed by 4 bases and the J gene end by 1 base; junction bases not matched to a gene: 9. The CDR3 has 17 residues. The TCR was taken from a human donor with HPV-associated anogenital cancer. This specimen was blood, taken from a patient who underwent chemoradiotherapy. V usage is TRBV19 and J usage is TRBJ1-5; TRBD1 matches 8 bases. This CDR3 reads CASSTLDRGRSNQPQHF. In DNA, the CDR3 is TGTGCCAGTAGTACATTAGACAGGGGAAGGAGCAATCAGCCCCAGCATTTT. Based on the CDR3 plus reference TRBV19 and TRBJ1-5, the full variable domain is DGGITQSPKYLFRKEGQNVTLSCEQNLNHDAMYWYRQDPGQGLRLIYYSQIVNDFQKGDIAEGYSVSREKKESFPLTVTSAQKNPTAFYLCASSTLDRGRSNQPQHFGDGTRLSIL.